The 20 T cell receptor beta chains below were found in one sample sequenced in a study of shared clonotypes between healthy human individuals (dated by TCRdb to about 2020). Library construction relied on the immunoSEQ multiplex PCR assay. In TCRdb, the immuneACCESS table is reduced to in-frame sequences with V and J assigned. These tables do not hold every clone; where another copy was compared, an unresolved V gene accounts for under half, and the others remain unexplained. In all, the sample holds a few million clones, and roughly 95% of those were seen once. The ten largest clones represent about 1.6% of the sample. CD8 naive samples consisted of CD45RO-negative cells that were positively selected for CCR7, yielding a CD45RA+CCR7+ population without TemRA cells. The source material was naive CD8+ T cells from PBMCs. The sample's cell subset or site label, decoded: CD45RA+CCR7+. The receptor source for this set is a man aged 18 to 29 in good health. Some clones in this sample may be carry-over from other donors' samples.

For this clone: Other DNA sequences of this sample code for an identical CDR3. J is TRBJ1-1 and V is TRBV6-5; 7 bases align to TRBD1. The CDR3 is 12 amino acids. Germline lookup yields CDR1 MNHEY and CDR2 SVGAGI. Trimming cost V 3 bases and J 6 bases; bases outside gene matches: 1. The CDR3 bases are TGTGCCAGCAGTTATGGGACAGCTGAAGCTTTCTTT. As protein: CASSYGTAEAFF.

The rearrangement uses TRBV7-9 and TRBJ1-1; tentatively, D is TRBD1 (5 bases). The germline CDR1 and CDR2 sequences are SEHNR and FQNEAQ (reference sequence). V lost 0 bases and J 3 bases, leaving 11 bases between the germline ends. This CDR3 has 15 amino acids. The CDR3 DNA reads TGTGCCAGCAGCTTAGCTGTGGGACGGGACACTGAAGCTTTCTTT. Amino acid sequence: CASSLAVGRDTEAFF.

The chain uses TRBV27 and TRBJ1-4; D ambiguous. The CDR3 extends over 16 amino acids. Trimming pared 6 bases from V and 2 bases from J, leaving 16 bases between. The germline CDR1 and CDR2 sequences are MNHEY and SMNVEV (reference sequence). CDR3 sequence: CASRAVGSGTNEKLFF. CDR3 DNA sequence: TGTGCCAGCAGGGCGGTGGGGAGCGGCACTAATGAAAAACTGTTTTTT.

The chain couples TRBV27 to TRBJ2-1, with unresolved D. Germline V gene sequence: CDR1 MNHEY, CDR2 SMNVEV (reference sequence). V shed 0 bases and J shed 10 bases, with 10 bases lying between them. The CDR3 length is 13 residues. This CDR3 reads CASSLSWTAEQFF. As DNA, the CDR3 is TGTGCCAGCAGTTTATCTTGGACCGCAGAGCAGTTCTTC.

The V gene is TRBV27, the J gene TRBJ2-4; D is uncertain. In germline, CDR1 is MNHEY, CDR2 SMNVEV (reference sequence). The CDR3 contains 13 residues. Trimming took 6 bases from V and 11 from J, leaving 17 bases between them. CDR3 region: CASSPHAKGLQYF. The DNA of the CDR3 is TGTGCCAGCAGCCCCCACGCAAAAGGACTTCAGTACTTC.

The V gene is TRBV7-6, the J gene TRBJ2-1; possibly TRBD1 for D (5 bases). V lost 2 bases and J 8 bases, leaving 22 bases between the germline ends. This CDR3 spans 17 amino acids. In germline, CDR1 is SGHVS, CDR2 FNYEAQ. Here the CDR3 DNA reads TGTGCCAGCAGCTTATTATTGACCGCCCACTCCAGGGATGAGCAGTTCTTC. Its translation is CASSLLLTAHSRDEQFF.

The genes are TRBV28 and TRBJ1-2, with unresolved D. Germline-derived CDR1 and CDR2 are MDHEN and SYDVKM. The CDR3 is 15 residues long. Trimming took off 8 bases at V and 0 bases at J, with 16 bases between the two ends. The CDR3 bases are TGTGCCAGCTTGACCCCCAGGTCTTCTAACTATGGCTACACCTTC. This codes for CASLTPRSSNYGYTF.

The J gene is TRBJ1-1, the V gene TRBV7-9; D is undetermined. V was trimmed by 1 base and J by 9 bases, leaving 12 bases between them. The CDR3 has 13 residues. Germline V gives CDR1 SEHNR, CDR2 FQNEAQ (reference sequence). The CDR3 protein is CASSLGSGPQAFF. CDR3 nucleotides: TGTGCCAGCAGCTTAGGTTCCGGGCCTCAAGCTTTCTTT. Full variable domain (outside the CDR3, taken from reference TRBV7-9 and TRBJ1-1): DTGVSQNPRHKITKRGQNVTFRCDPISEHNRLYWYRQTLGQGPEFLTYFQNEAQLEKSRLLSDRFSAERPKGSFSTLEIQRTEQGDSAMYLCASSLGSGPQAFFGQGTRLTVV.

The chain recombines TRBV7-9 with TRBJ1-2; 12 bases align to TRBD1. Germline V gives CDR1 SEHNR, CDR2 FQNEAQ (reference sequence). The CDR3 covers 18 residues. Trimming took 4 bases from V and 3 from J; bases not matched to a gene: 12. CDR3 in amino acids: CASSSSRDRGREYYGYTF. The CDR3 DNA follows: TGTGCCAGCAGCTCAAGCCGGGACAGGGGGCGAGAATACTATGGCTACACCTTC.

J is TRBJ2-2 and V is TRBV6-1; D is possibly TRBD1 (5 bases). The CDR3 length is 12 residues. Germline V gene data show CDR1 as MNHNS and CDR2 as SASEGT. The V and J ends lost 11 bases and 7 bases respectively, with 14 bases between them. The CDR3 spells CAAVWGSGELFF. The DNA for the CDR3 is TGTGCCGCTGTCTGGGGCAGCGGGGAGCTGTTTTTT.

The V and J genes are TRBV7-3 and TRBJ2-5; TRBD2 aligns across 16 bases. Germline CDR1 is SGHTA and CDR2 is FQGTGA. J gave up 5 bases and V 5 bases, and 5 bases lay outside the gene matches. The CDR3 has 16 amino acids. The CDR3 DNA reads TGTGCCAGCAGCCCGGGACTAGCGGGAGGGGGCGAGACCCAGTACTTC. Translating gives CASSPGLAGGGETQYF. The full variable domain, in which reference TRBV7-3 and TRBJ2-5 provide the parts outside the CDR3, is GAGVSQTPSNKVTEKGKYVELRCDPISGHTALYWYRQSLGQGPEFLIYFQGTGAADDSGLPNDRFFAVRPEGSVSTLKIQRTERGDSAVYLCASSPGLAGGGETQYFGPGTRLLVL.

This chain uses TRBV29-1 with TRBJ2-5, with 10 bases aligning to TRBD1. After removal of 5 bases from V and 5 bases from J, the junction contained 8 bases not matched to a gene. In germline, CDR1 is SQVTM, CDR2 ANQGSEA. The CDR3 extends over 14 amino acids. The CDR3 DNA follows: TGCAGCGTTCACCGGGACAGGGGAGGGGAGACCCAGTACTTC. Its translation: CSVHRDRGGETQYF.

The chain employs TRBV7-8 and TRBJ1-2, with 7 nucleotides matching TRBD1. Germline trimming cut 5 bases from V and 4 bases from J; bases unmatched to any gene: 16. The CDR3 runs to 17 residues. Germline V gene data show CDR1 as SGHVS and CDR2 as FQNEAQ. The CDR3 bases are TGTGCCAGCAGCCCCAATGCTTGGGAACAGGGGCCCTATGGCTACACCTTC. Translated, it gives CASSPNAWEQGPYGYTF.

The V and J genes are TRBV25-1 and TRBJ1-1; D not resolved. The CDR3 runs to 14 residues. Germline CDR1 MGHDK, CDR2 SYGVNS. Trimming cost V 4 bases and J 4 bases, with 13 bases left between them. CDR3 region: CASSVGGWGTEAFF. CDR3 DNA: TGTGCCAGCAGTGTGGGTGGTTGGGGCACTGAAGCTTTCTTT.

This rearrangement joins TRBV4-1 to TRBJ2-2; D remains ambiguous. V was trimmed by 3 bases and J by 5 bases, leaving 19 bases between them. The CDR3 has 17 amino acids. From germline, CDR1 is MGHRA and CDR2 YSYEKL. CDR3 sequence: CASSQDRFVSRTGELFF. CDR3 nucleotide sequence: TGCGCCAGCAGCCAGGATCGGTTTGTCTCCCGGACCGGGGAGCTGTTTTTT.

V and J are TRBV14 and TRBJ2-7, with D uncertain. The germline CDR1 and CDR2 sequences are SGHDN and FVKESK. The germline V and J ends were trimmed by 1 base and 3 bases, with 7 bases remaining between them. The CDR3 has 13 residues. The CDR3 DNA reads TGTGCCAGCAGCCAAGGTCCAGGCTACGAGCAGTACTTC. As protein: CASSQGPGYEQYF.

This clone was recorded only once. The chain employs TRBV28 and TRBJ2-5; D possibly matches TRBD1 or TRBD2 (5 bases each). The closer fit of TRBJ2-7 to the DNA end suggests the J call may be wrong. Germline V CDR1 and CDR2: MDHEN, SYDVKM. The CDR3 is 15 amino acids. The CDR3 region is CASSLMGELPYEQYF. For the CDR3, the DNA is TGTGCCAGCAGTTTAATGGGGGAGCTACCCTACGAGCAGTACTTC.

Concerning this clone: The same CDR3 can be traced to other DNA sequences in this sample. This chain links TRBV25-1 with TRBJ1-3; D gene uncertain. Deletions cut 2 bases from V and 0 bases from J, with 5 bases between. Germline V gene lookup returns CDR1 MGHDK and CDR2 SYGVNS. The CDR3 sequence is 14 residues long. CDR3 bases: TGTGCCAGCAGTGAAGGAAGCTCTGGAAACACCATATATTTT. This sequence encodes CASSEGSSGNTIYF.

The chain has TRBV7-9 and TRBJ2-3; TRBD1 matches 7 bases. Germline lookup yields CDR1 SEHNR and CDR2 FQNEAQ (reference sequence). The CDR3 covers 14 residues. J was trimmed by 4 bases and V by 5 bases; bases with no gene match: 6. The CDR3 nucleotides read TGTGCCAGCAGCCCCCGACAGGGCCCAGATACGCAGTATTTT. Encoded protein: CASSPRQGPDTQYF.

The V gene is TRBV2, the J gene TRBJ1-1; the D gene is possibly TRBD1 (5 bases). The CDR3 spans 14 residues. V was cut by 6 bases and J by 2 bases, with 13 bases left in between. Germline loops: CDR1 SNHLY, CDR2 FYNNEI. The CDR3 is CASRGPPLNTEAFF. The CDR3 nucleotides read TGTGCCAGCAGGGGACCCCCACTCAACACTGAAGCTTTCTTT.